The clone carrying this T cell receptor beta chain was counted a single time. The germline V gene encodes CDR1 MGHRA and CDR2 YSYEKL. The V gene lost 1 base and the J gene lost 7 bases, with 16 bases spanning the gap. The CDR3 has 15 amino acids. This specimen comes from a study of blood T cell repertoires in COVID-19. The repertoire was sequenced with immunoSEQ multiplex PCR; TCRdb's copy has only in-frame clones and lacks some. The sample lists about 200,000 clones, 75% to 90% occurring once. The chain carries TRBV4-1 and TRBJ1-2, with TRBD1 as a possible D gene (5 bases). The clonotype originates from a human donor with active or convalescent COVID-19. The donor label of this sample is uncertain. Sample: peripheral blood. The CDR3 DNA sequence: TGCGCCAGCAGCCAAGGCGGGGCAGCCTCCCTTGGCTACACCTTC. It is translated as CASSQGGAASLGYTF.